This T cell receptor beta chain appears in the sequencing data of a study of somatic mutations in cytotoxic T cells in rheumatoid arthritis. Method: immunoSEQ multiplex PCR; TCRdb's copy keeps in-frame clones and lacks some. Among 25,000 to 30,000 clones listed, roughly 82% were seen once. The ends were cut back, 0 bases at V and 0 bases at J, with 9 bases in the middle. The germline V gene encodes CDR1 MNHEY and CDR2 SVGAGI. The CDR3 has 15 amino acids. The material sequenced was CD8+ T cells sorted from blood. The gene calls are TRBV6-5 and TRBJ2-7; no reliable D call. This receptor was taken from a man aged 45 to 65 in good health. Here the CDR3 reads CASSYSLVGSYEQYF. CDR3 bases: TGTGCCAGCAGTTACTCCTTAGTTGGCTCCTACGAGCAGTACTTC.